This passage covers 21 T cell receptor beta chains from one sample sequenced in a study of CD8+CD57+ T cells in acquired aplastic anemia. Profiling of TCR beta VDJ combinations and CDR3 sequences used genomic DNA as template. TCRdb re-analysed the reads in MiXCR, keeping a single row per CDR3 protein. The sample includes about 150,000 distinct CDR3 sequences, approximately 52% of them seen just once. Those patients picked for sequencing had displayed CD8+CD57+ cell expansion on flow cytometry. Sequencing was carried out using sorted CD4+, CD8+, or CD8+CD57+ T cells (not recorded which) from PBMCs. Receptor source: a human donor with aplastic anemia.

In its sample, this clonotype was seen a few times. The genes are TRBV2 and TRBJ1-1; TRBD1 matches at 10 bases. CDR3 length: 14 residues. Germline V lookup: CDR1 SNHLY, CDR2 FYNNEI. V lost 5 bases to trimming and J lost 3 bases; unmatched junction nucleotides: 3. CDR3 residues: CASSRGQGDTEAFF. The CDR3 nucleotides read TGTGCCAGCAGTCGAGGACAGGGGGACACTGAAGCTTTCTTT.

This sequence joins TRBV12-3 or TRBV12-4 and TRBJ2-1, with TRBD1 matching over 8 bases. The CDR3 consists of 14 residues. Losses at the gene ends were 4 bases for V and 7 bases for J; bases not matched to a gene: 6. This CDR3 reads CASSYETGENEQFF. CDR3 bases: TGTGCCAGCAGTTATGAGACAGGGGAGAATGAGCAGTTCTTC.

This clonotype was seen more than once but under ten times. The V and J genes are TRBV27 and TRBJ2-7; TRBD1 matches 10 bases. This CDR3 spans 21 amino acids. V was pared by 0 bases and J by 2 bases, with 19 bases of the junction left unmatched. Germline V gene lookup returns CDR1 MNHEY and CDR2 SMNVEV (reference sequence). The CDR3 nucleotides read TGTGCCAGCAGTTTATCGGGGACAGGGGCCCGGATCGCGGGTGTGACCTACGAGCAGTACTTC. It encodes CASSLSGTGARIAGVTYEQYF.

DNA of the CDR3: TGCGCCAGCAGCTTGGTCGGAGGAGGGAGCAACGAGCAGTACTTC. This gives the protein CASSLVGGGSNEQYF. This rearrangement joins TRBV5-1 to TRBJ2-7, with D perhaps matching TRBD2 (6 bases). Germline lookup yields CDR1 SGHRS and CDR2 YFSETQ. The length of the CDR3 is 15 residues. Trimming left V 0 bases short and J 5 bases short, with 15 bases between.

The chain has TRBV7-6 and TRBJ2-3; 8 nucleotides align to TRBD2. Germline loops: CDR1 SGHVS, CDR2 FNYEAQ. The length of the CDR3 is 14 residues. The V gene end was trimmed by 4 bases and the J gene end by 5 bases; junction bases not matched to a gene: 5. The CDR3 coding sequence is TGTGCCAGCAGCTCCGGGGGGGGCAAAGATACGCAGTATTTT. The encoded protein is CASSSGGGKDTQYF.

The V call is TRBV15, the J call TRBJ1-4; the D is unclear. The CDR3 spans 14 residues. V gave up 6 bases and J gave up 10 bases, with 18 bases separating them. Germline V gene sequence: CDR1 LNHNV, CDR2 YYDKDF (reference sequence). Here the CDR3 DNA reads TGTGCCACCAGGGGTCGACCAGCGTCCGGAAAACTGTTTTTT. Amino acids: CATRGRPASGKLFF.

The chain has TRBV5-1 and TRBJ2-7, with 7 nucleotides matching TRBD1. The germline CDR1 and CDR2 sequences are SGHRS and YFSETQ. J gave up 5 bases and V 4 bases, and 6 bases lay outside the gene matches. CDR3 length: 13 amino acids. The CDR3 nucleotides are TGCGCCAGCAGCCAGACAGGGTTCCACGAGCAGTACTTC. This encodes CASSQTGFHEQYF.

The V call is TRBV5-1, the J call TRBJ1-6; 11 bases are a match to TRBD1. CDR1 SGHRS and CDR2 YFSETQ come from the germline V gene. The V gene end was trimmed by 3 bases and the J gene end by 6 bases; junction bases not matched to a gene: 2. The CDR3 extends over 15 amino acids. The CDR3 bases are TGCGCCAGCAGCTCGGGACAGGGGGGTAATTCACCCCTCCACTTT. Its protein product is CASSSGQGGNSPLHF.

J is TRBJ2-4 and V is TRBV5-6; D possibly corresponds to TRBD2 (6 bases). Germline CDR1 reads SGHDT; CDR2 reads YYEEEE. CDR3 length equals 16 residues. The V gene lost 3 bases and the J gene lost 9 bases, with 22 bases spanning the gap. The CDR3 DNA follows: TGTGCCAGCAGCTCTCGGGGGAGGACCGGGGAAGGCATTCAGTACTTC. This translates into CASSSRGRTGEGIQYF.

The chain employs TRBV20-1 and TRBJ2-1, with a possible D match to TRBD2 (5 bases). The germline gives CDR1 DFQATT, CDR2 SNEGSKA (reference sequence). The CDR3 has 12 amino acids. V was clipped by 3 bases and J by 8 bases, with 11 bases between them. The CDR3 sequence is CSARSREYEQFF. The CDR3, as DNA: TGCAGTGCTAGGTCTCGGGAATATGAGCAGTTCTTC.

The V and J genes are TRBV9 and TRBJ2-7; 7 nucleotides agree with TRBD2. J was trimmed by 2 bases and V by 0 bases; bases with no gene match: 5. This CDR3 spans 15 amino acids. Germline V gives CDR1 SGDLS, CDR2 YYNGEE. CDR3 in amino acids: CASSVDLGRAYEQYF. DNA of the CDR3: TGTGCCAGCAGCGTAGATCTAGGGAGGGCCTACGAGCAGTACTTC.

The rearrangement links TRBV2 to TRBJ2-3; TRBD2 is a possible D gene (5 bases). Germline assignment: CDR1 SNHLY and CDR2 FYNNEI. Trimming cost V 5 bases and J 2 bases, with 8 bases left between them. CDR3 length: 13 amino acids. As DNA, the CDR3 is TGTGCCAGCAGTCGGACTTACACAGATACGCAGTATTTT. Its protein product is CASSRTYTDTQYF. Drawing the rest from reference TRBV2 and TRBJ2-3, the complete variable domain is EPEVTQTPSHQVTQMGQEVILRCVPISNHLYFYWYRQILGQKVEFLVSFYNNEISEKSEIFDDQFSVERPDGSNFTLKIRSTKLEDSAMYFCASSRTYTDTQYFGPGTRLTVL.

The chain links TRBV12-3 or TRBV12-4 to TRBJ2-7; tentative D call: TRBD1 (6 bases). The CDR3 runs to 14 residues. Trimming removed 4 bases at V and 3 bases at J, with 13 bases between. The CDR3 region is CASSSTGTNYEQYF. The CDR3 DNA sequence: TGTGCCAGCAGTTCGACCGGGACAAACTACGAGCAGTACTTC.

This clonotype was observed many times. The chain joins TRBV7-3 to TRBJ1-1, with D uncertain. Germline assignment: CDR1 SGHTA and CDR2 FQGTGA. The germline V and J ends were trimmed by 1 base and 1 base, with 4 bases remaining between them. CDR3 length: 13 amino acids. The CDR3 here is CASSLMENTEAFF. DNA for the CDR3: TGTGCCAGCAGCTTAATGGAGAACACTGAAGCTTTCTTT.

Remarks on this clonotype: This clone may be a read error of a much larger clone one base away. The chain combines TRBV10-3 with TRBJ2-7; D unresolved. V lost 10 bases, J lost 2 bases, and 9 bases lay in between. Germline lookup yields CDR1 ENHRY and CDR2 SYGVKD. This CDR3 comprises 11 residues. The CDR3 nucleotides read TGTGCCAGCGGTCAGGCCTACGAGCAGTACTTC. Protein sequence: CASGQAYEQYF.

This clonotype was observed a single time. The chain employs TRBV2 and TRBJ1-2; 10 nucleotides match TRBD1. Germline V gene data show CDR1 as SNHLY and CDR2 as FYNNEI. J lost 7 bases, V lost 3 bases, and 11 bases had no gene match. The CDR3 extends over 16 amino acids. CDR3 loop: CASSDVSGTGAIGYTF. CDR3 DNA: TGTGCCAGCAGTGACGTGAGTGGGACAGGGGCGATTGGCTACACCTTC.

The chain is built from TRBV2 and TRBJ1-4; the D gene is possibly TRBD1 (5 bases). V lost 8 bases, J lost 11 bases, and 15 bases lay in between. The CDR3 totals 12 residues. The germline CDR1 and CDR2 sequences are SNHLY and FYNNEI. CDR3 sequence (DNA): TGTGCCAGCTCCGAAGGGGCCGTGAAACTGTTTTTT. Its protein product is CASSEGAVKLFF. Looking up the rest from reference TRBV2 and TRBJ1-4 gives the full variable domain: EPEVTQTPSHQVTQMGQEVILRCVPISNHLYFYWYRQILGQKVEFLVSFYNNEISEKSEIFDDQFSVERPDGSNFTLKIRSTKLEDSAMYFCASSEGAVKLFFGSGTQLSVL.

This clonotype has more than one count but fewer than ten. The chain joins TRBV24-1 to TRBJ2-2; D may correspond to TRBD1 or TRBD2 (5 bases each). Germline lookup yields CDR1 KGHDR and CDR2 SFDVKD. The V end was cut by 1 base, the J end by 0 bases, with 11 bases between. The CDR3 is 17 amino acids. DNA for the CDR3: TGTGCCACCAGTGATTTCGGGATGGGACCGAACACCGGGGAGCTGTTTTTT. It yields the protein CATSDFGMGPNTGELFF.

This clonotype has at least ten counts. This chain links TRBV9 with TRBJ1-3; D not certain. Between the trimmed V and J ends, which lost 0 bases and 7 bases, there was a span of 11 bases. This CDR3 has 14 residues. Germline values: CDR1 SGDLS, CDR2 YYNGEE. Here the CDR3 reads CASSVARGPNTIYF. The CDR3 DNA sequence: TGTGCCAGCAGCGTAGCACGGGGTCCGAACACCATATATTTT.

Notes on this clonotype: A much larger clone differs from this one at a single base, so this may be a read error. This chain uses TRBV7-9 with TRBJ2-5; no reliable D call. Germline V gene lookup returns CDR1 SEHNR and CDR2 FQNEAQ (reference sequence). The CDR3 has 13 residues. CDR3 DNA: TGTGCCCGCAGCTTGAAGGTCCAAGAGACCCAGTACTTC. Its translation: CARSLKVQETQYF.

This clonotype was counted between two and nine times. The CDR3 end shows no conserved phenylalanine or tryptophan, and so a read error is likely. The rearrangement uses TRBV11-1 and TRBJ1-6; 7 bases align to TRBD1. The CDR3 covers 19 residues. J gave up 1 base and V 5 bases, and 14 bases lay outside the gene matches. Germline lookup yields CDR1 SGHAT and CDR2 FQDESV (reference sequence). This CDR3 is CASSGHRGVGGSYNSPLHL. CDR3 nucleotides: TGTGCCAGCAGCGGCCACAGGGGAGTAGGGGGGTCCTATAATTCACCCCTCCACCTT.